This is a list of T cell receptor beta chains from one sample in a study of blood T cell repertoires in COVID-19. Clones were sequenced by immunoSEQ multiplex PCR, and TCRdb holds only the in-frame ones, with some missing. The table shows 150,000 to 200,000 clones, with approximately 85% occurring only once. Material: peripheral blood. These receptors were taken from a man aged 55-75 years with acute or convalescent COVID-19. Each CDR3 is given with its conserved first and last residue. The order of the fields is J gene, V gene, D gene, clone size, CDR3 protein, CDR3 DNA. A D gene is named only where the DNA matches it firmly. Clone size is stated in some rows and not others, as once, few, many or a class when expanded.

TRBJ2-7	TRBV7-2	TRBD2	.	CASSLEGTSAYEQYF	TGTGCCAGCAGCTTAGAGGGGACTAGCGCATACGAGCAGTACTTC
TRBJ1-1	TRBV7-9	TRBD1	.	CASSHDRGHTEAFF	TGTGCCAGCAGCCATGACAGGGGCCACACTGAAGCTTTCTTT
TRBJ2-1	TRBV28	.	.	CASRAGNEQFF	TGTGCCAGCAGGGCGGGCAATGAGCAGTTCTTC
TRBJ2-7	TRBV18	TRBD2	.	CASSPGVAGMYEQYF	TGTGCCAGCTCTCCCGGGGTAGCGGGAATGTACGAGCAGTACTTC
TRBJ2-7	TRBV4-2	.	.	CASSQGPLGYEQYF	TGTGCCAGCAGCCAAGGGCCACTAGGCTACGAGCAGTACTTC
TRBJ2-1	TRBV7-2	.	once	CASSFQLATSYNEQFF	TGTGCCAGCAGCTTCCAACTAGCTACATCCTACAATGAGCAGTTCTTC
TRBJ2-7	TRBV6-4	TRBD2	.	CASAAGVDEQYF	TGTGCCAGCGCTGCGGGAGTCGACGAGCAGTACTTC
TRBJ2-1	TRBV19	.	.	CASSIGGNPYNEQFF	TGTGCCAGTAGTATTGGGGGGAACCCCTACAATGAGCAGTTCTTC
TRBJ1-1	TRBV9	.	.	CASSVGDNMNTEAFF	TGTGCCAGCAGCGTAGGGGACAACATGAACACTGAAGCTTTCTTT
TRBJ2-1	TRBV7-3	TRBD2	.	CASSLSAGAGLNEQFF	TGTGCCAGCAGCTTATCGGCGGGAGCCGGGTTAAATGAGCAGTTCTTC
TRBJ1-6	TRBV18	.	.	CASSPPAGENSPLHF	TGTGCCAGCTCACCACCGGCTGGGGAGAATTCACCCCTCCACTTT
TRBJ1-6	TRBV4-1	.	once	CASSQGGAGITSPLHF	TGCGCCAGCAGCCAAGGGGGTGCAGGGATTACCTCACCCCTCCACTTT
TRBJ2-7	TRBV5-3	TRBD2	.	CARSLAGLAGSGEQYF	TGTGCCAGAAGCTTGGCCGGACTAGCGGGATCCGGCGAGCAGTACTTC
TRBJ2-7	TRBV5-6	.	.	CASSFVRGQIYEQYF	TGTGCCAGCAGCTTTGTCCGTGGACAGATTTACGAGCAGTACTTC
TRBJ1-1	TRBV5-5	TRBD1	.	CASSPSPRQGATEAFF	TGTGCCAGCAGCCCTTCCCCCCGCCAGGGGGCAACTGAAGCTTTCTTT
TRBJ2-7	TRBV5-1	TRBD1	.	CASRRDRVREQYF	TGCGCCAGCAGAAGGGACAGGGTGAGGGAGCAGTACTTC
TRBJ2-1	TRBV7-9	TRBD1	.	CASSHTFGTGEQGDEQFF	TGTGCCAGCAGCCATACCTTTGGGACAGGGGAACAGGGTGATGAGCAGTTCTTC
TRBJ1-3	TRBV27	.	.	CASSPTGPPVSGNTIYF	TGTGCCAGCAGTCCCACAGGACCACCCGTCTCTGGAAACACCATATATTTT
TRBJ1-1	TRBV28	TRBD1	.	CASSPGDRLNTEAFF	TGTGCCAGCAGCCCCGGGGACAGACTGAACACTGAAGCTTTCTTT
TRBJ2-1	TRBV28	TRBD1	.	CASQGTGNVNEQFF	TGTGCCAGCCAGGGGACAGGGAATGTCAATGAGCAGTTCTTC
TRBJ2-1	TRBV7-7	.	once	CASSLDLYNEQFF	TGTGCTAGCAGCTTAGATCTTTACAATGAGCAGTTCTTC
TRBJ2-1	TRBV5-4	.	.	CASSLVLEGDEQFF	TGTGCCAGCAGCTTGGTTCTAGAGGGTGATGAGCAGTTCTTC
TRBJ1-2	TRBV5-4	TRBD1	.	CASNGGQQDYGYTF	TGTGCCAGCAACGGGGGACAGCAAGACTATGGCTACACCTTC
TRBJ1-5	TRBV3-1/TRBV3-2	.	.	CASSQNQGFGQPQHF	TGTGCCAGCAGCCAAAACCAGGGTTTCGGTCAGCCCCAGCATTTT
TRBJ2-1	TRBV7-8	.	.	CASSLVRLASPNEQFF	TGTGCCAGCAGCTTAGTTCGTCTAGCTTCCCCGAATGAGCAGTTCTTC
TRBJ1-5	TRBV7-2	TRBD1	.	CASSPRQGGPNQPQHF	TGTGCCAGCAGTCCTCGACAGGGAGGTCCCAATCAGCCCCAGCATTTT
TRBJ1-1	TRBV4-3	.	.	CASSQEEGVGTEAFF	TGCGCCAGCAGCCAAGAAGAGGGGGTAGGGACTGAAGCTTTCTTT
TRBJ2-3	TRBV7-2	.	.	CASSSQRASTDTQYF	TGTGCCAGCAGCTCCCAGCGGGCAAGCACAGATACGCAGTATTTT